The clone carrying this T cell receptor (beta chain) was seen a few times. Using a J-beta primer mix together with a sample-barcoded 5' primer, a second PCR was run for about 6 to 11 cycles. One entry per CDR3 protein results from TCRdb running MiXCR on the 5' RACE reads. The sample includes over a million distinct CDR3 sequences, approximately 38% seen only once; the top ten take 7% to 9%. This record comes from a study of blood T cells in healthy people across ages. Study as a whole: Template switching captured about one barcoded beta molecule per two T cells.

Germline V gene sequence: CDR1 SEHNR, CDR2 FQNEAQ (reference sequence). The CDR3 extends over 16 amino acids. Trimming cost V 4 bases and J 0 bases, with 15 bases left between them. The specimen sequenced was blood. The rearrangement joins TRBV7-9 to TRBJ1-2; D uncertain. The clonotype was recovered from a woman between 18 and 30 years old in good health. CDR3 region: CASSSHWAETNYGYTF. For the CDR3, the DNA is TGTGCCAGCAGCTCCCACTGGGCGGAGACTAACTATGGCTACACCTTC.